These 20 T cell receptor beta chains were sequenced from one sample in a study of Tregs in tolerant kidney transplant recipients. Using immunoSEQ multiplex PCR, the repertoire was profiled, and TCRdb retains in-frame clones only, with some absent. The table lists roughly 64,000 clones, around 87% of them singletons. Mixed chimerism was transient after nonmyeloablative marrow transplants from related graft donors. The source material was CD4+ T cells from blood (PBMCs), sampled 6 months after the transplant. The source of these receptors is a human patient who received a combined kidney and bone marrow transplant. These T cells may partly come from the graft donor.

This chain joins TRBV27 and TRBJ2-3; 7 bases align to TRBD2. This CDR3 has 17 residues. V lost 0 bases, J lost 4 bases, and 10 bases stayed unmatched. From germline, CDR1 is MNHEY and CDR2 SMNVEV (reference sequence). The CDR3 protein is CASSLSLRGRRADTQYF. The CDR3, as DNA: TGTGCCAGCAGTTTATCGTTGCGGGGGAGGAGGGCAGATACGCAGTATTTT.

This clone has more than one count but fewer than ten. V usage is TRBV6-5 and J usage is TRBJ1-2; 11 bases line up with TRBD1. After removal of 5 bases from V and 13 bases from J, the junction contained 12 bases not matched to a gene. Germline V CDR1 and CDR2: MNHEY, SVGAGI. This CDR3 has 14 residues. The CDR3 protein is CASSAPGQGVLGTF. Written as DNA, the CDR3 is TGTGCCAGCAGTGCCCCGGGACAGGGGGTATTAGGCACCTTC.

J is TRBJ2-7 and V is TRBV30; 7 positions agree with TRBD1. The CDR3 has 13 amino acids. V gave up 2 bases and J gave up 2 bases; unmatched junction bases: 3. CDR1 and CDR2 from the germline V gene are GTSNPN and SVGIG (reference sequence). CDR3 DNA sequence: TGTGCCTGGAGTCGGGACAGTCCCTACGAGCAGTACTTC. Amino acids: CAWSRDSPYEQYF.

This clone was seen only once. The chain recombines TRBV30 with TRBJ2-1; 11 bases are shared with TRBD2. CDR1 is GTSNPN, CDR2 SVGIG, per germline (reference sequence). The junction had 4 bases not matched to a gene; V was cut back by 8 bases and J by 4 bases. The CDR3 is 13 amino acids. The CDR3 DNA reads TGTGCCGGAGGGACTAGCGGTTACAATGAGCAGTTCTTC. It yields the protein CAGGTSGYNEQFF.

The chain links TRBV6-5 to TRBJ2-1, with 8 bases fitting TRBD2. V gave up 0 bases and J gave up 7 bases; unmatched junction bases: 8. This CDR3 comprises 16 residues. Germline CDR1 is MNHEY and CDR2 is SVGAGI. DNA for the CDR3: TGTGCCAGCAGTTACTCCCAGCGGGAGCAGGGGAATGAGCAGTTCTTC. Amino acid sequence: CASSYSQREQGNEQFF.

The chain recombines TRBV19 with TRBJ2-1; D is unclear. Germline-derived CDR1 and CDR2 are LNHDA and SQIVND (reference sequence). The CDR3 sequence is 14 residues long. V was clipped by 3 bases and J by 9 bases, with 15 bases between them. CDR3 loop: CASSIHLGPVEQFF. The CDR3 nucleotides read TGTGCCAGTAGTATTCATCTGGGCCCGGTTGAGCAGTTCTTC.

V and J are TRBV6-6 and TRBJ2-3; TRBD1 matches 8 bases. J gave up 2 bases and V 6 bases, and 4 bases lay outside the gene matches. Germline CDR1 and CDR2: MNHNY and SVGAGI (reference sequence). This CDR3 contains 14 residues. The CDR3 region is CASRLTGDTDTQYF. CDR3 nucleotides: TGTGCCAGCAGACTGACAGGGGACACAGATACGCAGTATTTT.

The genes are TRBV5-1 and TRBJ1-2; 7 bases align to TRBD1. The CDR3 sequence is 15 residues long. Germline assignment: CDR1 SGHRS and CDR2 YFSETQ. V was clipped by 4 bases and J by 0 bases; unmatched bases: 6. The CDR3 DNA sequence: TGCGCCAGCAGCCCCAGACAGGGTTCTAACTATGGCTACACCTTC. It codes for CASSPRQGSNYGYTF.

The rearrangement uses TRBV30 and TRBJ2-5; 8 bases are shared with TRBD1. The CDR3 has 13 residues. After removal of 4 bases from V and 1 base from J, the junction contained 2 bases not matched to a gene. Germline V gives CDR1 GTSNPN, CDR2 SVGIG (reference sequence). The CDR3 loop reads CAWKTGAQETQYF. The CDR3 DNA sequence: TGTGCCTGGAAGACAGGGGCCCAAGAGACCCAGTACTTC.

The CDR3 is CASTADRLNTEAFF. The DNA for the CDR3 is TGTGCCAGCACCGCAGACAGGCTAAACACTGAAGCTTTCTTT. The chain is built from TRBV6-1 and TRBJ1-1; D is possibly TRBD1 (6 bases). Germline CDR1 MNHNS, CDR2 SASEGT. Trimming removed 7 bases from V and 2 bases from J, with 14 bases in between. CDR3 length: 14 amino acids.

The chain couples TRBV15 to TRBJ2-7; TRBD2 is a possible D gene (5 bases). CDR1 LNHNV and CDR2 YYDKDF come from the germline V gene (reference sequence). There are 14 residues in the CDR3. V was trimmed by 3 bases and J by 3 bases, leaving 12 bases between them. CDR3 DNA: TGTGCCACCAGCAGGAGGGCCAGAGGCTACGAGCAGTACTTC. Its protein product is CATSRRARGYEQYF.

The rearrangement links TRBV2 to TRBJ2-1, with D possibly TRBD2 on 8 matching bases. Germline CDR1 reads SNHLY; CDR2 reads FYNNEI. The V end was cut by 7 bases, the J end by 1 base, with 17 bases between. The CDR3 covers 16 residues. In DNA form, the CDR3 reads TGTGCCAGCATAGGTCGGGAGGGGGCGTCCTACAATGAGCAGTTCTTC. Amino acid sequence: CASIGREGASYNEQFF.

CDR3: CARDMYTEAFF. Written as DNA, the CDR3 is TGTGCCCGAGACATGTACACTGAAGCTTTCTTT. The chain recombines TRBV7-3 with TRBJ1-1; D uncertain. Germline V gives CDR1 SGHTA, CDR2 FQGTGA. This CDR3 is built from 11 residues. The V end was cut by 11 bases, the J end by 3 bases, with 10 bases between.

This rearrangement joins TRBV27 to TRBJ2-1; the match to TRBD2 covers 8 bases. Germline V gene lookup returns CDR1 MNHEY and CDR2 SMNVEV (reference sequence). Trimming removed 2 bases from V and 1 base from J; junction bases left unmatched: 1. The CDR3 has 15 residues. The CDR3 is CASSLAGGSYNEQFF. CDR3 DNA: TGTGCCAGCAGTTTAGCGGGAGGATCCTACAATGAGCAGTTCTTC.

The chain couples TRBV5-1 to TRBJ2-1; a possible D gene is TRBD2 (6 bases). Germline CDR1 SGHRS, CDR2 YFSETQ. Trimming stripped 6 bases from V and 3 bases from J, with 13 bases between. There are 14 residues in the CDR3. DNA for the CDR3: TGCGCCAGCAAAGTGGGAGGTAACTACAATGAGCAGTTCTTC. Its protein product is CASKVGGNYNEQFF.

The chain employs TRBV7-2 and TRBJ1-4; no clear D. Germline values: CDR1 SGHTA, CDR2 FQGNSA. The CDR3 spans 16 residues. Trimming cost V 4 bases and J 7 bases, with 19 bases left between them. For the CDR3, the DNA is TGTGCCAGCAGCTCCCCTAGTGGAGGTTGGGGTGAAAAACTGTTTTTT. It yields the protein CASSSPSGGWGEKLFF.

In this sample, this clone turned up once. This rearrangement joins TRBV7-2 to TRBJ1-2; D gene unclear. CDR3 length: 13 residues. The V end was cut by 3 bases, the J end by 0 bases, with 5 bases between. The germline CDR1 and CDR2 sequences are SGHTA and FQGNSA. CDR3 DNA: TGTGCCAGCAGCTTGGACTCTAACTATGGCTACACCTTC. Protein sequence: CASSLDSNYGYTF. Supplemented by reference TRBV7-2 and TRBJ1-2, the full variable domain reads GAGVSQSPSNKVTEKGKDVELRCDPISGHTALYWYRQSLGQGLEFLIYFQGNSAPDKSGLPSDRFSAERTGGSVSTLTIQRTQQEDSAVYLCASSLDSNYGYTFGSGTRLTVV.

The rearrangement joins TRBV7-6 to TRBJ2-7; D not certain. Deletions cut 1 base from V and 6 bases from J, with 13 bases between. The germline gives CDR1 SGHVS, CDR2 FNYEAQ. The CDR3 runs 14 residues. The CDR3 region has the DNA TGTGCCAGCAGCTTAGTAGGAGCCCCAATCGAGCAGTACTTC. Translation: CASSLVGAPIEQYF.

The gene calls are TRBV6-1 and TRBJ1-5; perhaps TRBD1 as D (5 bases). The CDR3 runs to 16 residues. Per germline, CDR1 MNHNS and CDR2 SASEGT. The V end was cut by 4 bases, the J end by 4 bases, with 17 bases between. CDR3 bases: TGTGCCAGCAGTGGAGCCTTGACAGCGATGAATCAGCCCCAGCATTTT. As protein: CASSGALTAMNQPQHF.

This clone has just a few counts. V is TRBV11-2 and J is TRBJ2-7; TRBD2 matches 8 bases. The CDR3 runs 16 residues. V gave up 6 bases and J gave up 0 bases; unmatched junction bases: 10. The germline CDR1 and CDR2 sequences are SGHAT and FQNNGV. CDR3 region: CASSHFLTSASYEQYF. The CDR3 region has the DNA TGTGCCAGCAGTCACTTTTTGACTAGCGCCTCCTACGAGCAGTACTTC.